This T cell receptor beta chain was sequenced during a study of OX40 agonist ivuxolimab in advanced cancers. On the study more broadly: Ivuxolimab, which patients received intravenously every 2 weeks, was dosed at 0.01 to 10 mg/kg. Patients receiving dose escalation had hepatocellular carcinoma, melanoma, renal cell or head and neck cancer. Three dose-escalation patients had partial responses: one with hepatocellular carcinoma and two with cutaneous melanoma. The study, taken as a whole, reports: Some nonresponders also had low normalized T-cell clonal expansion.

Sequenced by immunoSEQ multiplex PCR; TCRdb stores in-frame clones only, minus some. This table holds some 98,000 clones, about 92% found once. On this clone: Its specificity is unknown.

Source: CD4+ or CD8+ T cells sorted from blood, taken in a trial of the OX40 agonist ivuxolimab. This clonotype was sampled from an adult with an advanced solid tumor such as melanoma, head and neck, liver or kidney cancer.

The CDR3 here is CASSLGGVGGYTF. The CDR3 coding sequence is TGTGCCAGCAGCTTAGGGGGGGTTGGTGGCTACACCTTC. The rearrangement uses TRBV28 and TRBJ1-2; D might be TRBD1 (6 bases). The V gene's germline CDR1 is MDHEN and CDR2 SYDVKM. This CDR3 is 13 amino acids long. V was shortened by 6 bases and J by 7 bases, with 15 bases between the two germline ends.